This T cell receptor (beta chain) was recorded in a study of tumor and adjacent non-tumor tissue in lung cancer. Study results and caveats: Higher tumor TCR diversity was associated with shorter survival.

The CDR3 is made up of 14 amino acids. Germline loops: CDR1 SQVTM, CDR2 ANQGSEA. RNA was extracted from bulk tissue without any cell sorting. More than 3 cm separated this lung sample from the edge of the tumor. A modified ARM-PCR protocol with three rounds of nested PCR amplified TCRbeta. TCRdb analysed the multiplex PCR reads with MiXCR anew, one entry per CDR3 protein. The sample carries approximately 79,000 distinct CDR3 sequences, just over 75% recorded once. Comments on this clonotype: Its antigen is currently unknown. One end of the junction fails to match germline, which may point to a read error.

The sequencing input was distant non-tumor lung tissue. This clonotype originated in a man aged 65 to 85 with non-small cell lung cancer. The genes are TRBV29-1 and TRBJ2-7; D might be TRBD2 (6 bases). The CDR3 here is CSIERAGPTYVQYF. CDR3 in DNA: TGCAGCATTGAAAGGGCGGGACCGACGTACGTGCAGTACTTC.